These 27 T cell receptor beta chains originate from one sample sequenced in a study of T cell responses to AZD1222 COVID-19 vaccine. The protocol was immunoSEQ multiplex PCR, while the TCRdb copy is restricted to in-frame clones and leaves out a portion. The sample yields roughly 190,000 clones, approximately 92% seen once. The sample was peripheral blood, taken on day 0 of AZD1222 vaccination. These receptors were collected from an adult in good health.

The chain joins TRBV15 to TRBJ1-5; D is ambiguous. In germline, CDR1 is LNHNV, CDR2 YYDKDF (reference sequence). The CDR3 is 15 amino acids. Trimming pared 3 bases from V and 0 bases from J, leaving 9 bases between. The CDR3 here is CATSRADYSNQPQHF. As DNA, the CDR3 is TGTGCCACCAGCAGGGCAGATTATAGCAATCAGCCCCAGCATTTT.

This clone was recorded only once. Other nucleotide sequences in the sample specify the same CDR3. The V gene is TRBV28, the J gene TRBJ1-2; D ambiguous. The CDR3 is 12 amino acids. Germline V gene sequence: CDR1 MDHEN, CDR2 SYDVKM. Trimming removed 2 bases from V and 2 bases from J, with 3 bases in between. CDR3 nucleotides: TGTGCCAGCAGTTTAGCCAACTATGGCTACACCTTC. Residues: CASSLANYGYTF.

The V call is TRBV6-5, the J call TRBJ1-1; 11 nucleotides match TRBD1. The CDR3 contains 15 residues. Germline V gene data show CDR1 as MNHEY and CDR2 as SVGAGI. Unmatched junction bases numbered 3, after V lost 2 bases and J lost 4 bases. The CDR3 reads CASSYTGTGGTEAFF. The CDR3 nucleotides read TGTGCCAGCAGTTACACAGGGACAGGGGGCACTGAAGCTTTCTTT.

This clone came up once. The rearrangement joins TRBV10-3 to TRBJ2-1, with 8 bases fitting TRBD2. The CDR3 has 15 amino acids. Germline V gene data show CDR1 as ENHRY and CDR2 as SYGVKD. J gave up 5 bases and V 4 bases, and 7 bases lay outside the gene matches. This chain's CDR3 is CAISVGGGGHNEQFF. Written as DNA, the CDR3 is TGTGCCATCAGTGTCGGGGGCGGGGGGCACAATGAGCAGTTCTTC.

The CDR3 here is CASSLDRSGNTIYF. The CDR3 bases are TGTGCCAGCAGCTTAGACCGATCTGGAAACACCATATATTTT. The chain carries TRBV7-9 and TRBJ1-3; no definite D call. CDR1 is SEHNR, CDR2 FQNEAQ, per germline (reference sequence). The ends were cut back, 1 base at V and 1 base at J, with 5 bases in the middle. The CDR3 covers 14 residues. Complete variable domain (other parts from reference TRBV7-9 and TRBJ1-3): DTGVSQNPRHKITKRGQNVTFRCDPISEHNRLYWYRQTLGQGPEFLTYFQNEAQLEKSRLLSDRFSAERPKGSFSTLEIQRTEQGDSAMYLCASSLDRSGNTIYFGEGSWLTVV.

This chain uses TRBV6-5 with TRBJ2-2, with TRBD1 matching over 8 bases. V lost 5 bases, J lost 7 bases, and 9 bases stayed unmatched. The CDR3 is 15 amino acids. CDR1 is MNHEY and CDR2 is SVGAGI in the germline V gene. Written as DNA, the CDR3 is TGTGCCAGCAGTCCCGGACAGGGAGGTGGCGGGGAGCTGTTTTTT. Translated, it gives CASSPGQGGGGELFF.

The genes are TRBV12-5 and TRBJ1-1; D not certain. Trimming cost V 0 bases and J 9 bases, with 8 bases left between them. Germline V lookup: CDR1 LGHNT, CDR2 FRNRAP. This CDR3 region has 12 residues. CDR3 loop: CASGLVREKAFF. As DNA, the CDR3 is TGTGCTAGTGGTTTGGTTCGTGAGAAAGCTTTCTTT.

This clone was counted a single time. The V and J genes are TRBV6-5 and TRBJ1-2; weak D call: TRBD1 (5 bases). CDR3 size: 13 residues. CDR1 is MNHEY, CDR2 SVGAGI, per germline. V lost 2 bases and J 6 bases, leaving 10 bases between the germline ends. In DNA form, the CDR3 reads TGTGCCAGCAGTTACCGGACACTTGATGGCTACACCTTC. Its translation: CASSYRTLDGYTF.

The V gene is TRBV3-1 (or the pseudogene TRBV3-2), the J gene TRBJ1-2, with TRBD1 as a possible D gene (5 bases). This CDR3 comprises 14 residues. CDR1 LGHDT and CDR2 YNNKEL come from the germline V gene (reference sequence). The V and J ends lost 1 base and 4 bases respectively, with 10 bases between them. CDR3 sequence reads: CASSQVGGTYGYTF. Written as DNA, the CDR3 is TGTGCCAGCAGCCAAGTAGGTGGGACCTATGGCTACACCTTC.

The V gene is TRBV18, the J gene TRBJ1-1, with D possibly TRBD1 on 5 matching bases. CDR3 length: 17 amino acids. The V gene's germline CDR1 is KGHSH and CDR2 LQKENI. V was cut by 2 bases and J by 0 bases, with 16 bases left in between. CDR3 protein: CASSPDPRVRMNTEAFF. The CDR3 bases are TGTGCCAGCTCACCAGATCCCAGGGTCCGGATGAACACTGAAGCTTTCTTT.

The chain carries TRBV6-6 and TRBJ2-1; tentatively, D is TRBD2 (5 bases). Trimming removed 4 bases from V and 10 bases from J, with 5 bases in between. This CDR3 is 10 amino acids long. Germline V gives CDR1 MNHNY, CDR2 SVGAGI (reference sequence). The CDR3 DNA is TGTGCCAGCAGTTCGGGGGAGCAGTTCTTC. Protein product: CASSSGEQFF.

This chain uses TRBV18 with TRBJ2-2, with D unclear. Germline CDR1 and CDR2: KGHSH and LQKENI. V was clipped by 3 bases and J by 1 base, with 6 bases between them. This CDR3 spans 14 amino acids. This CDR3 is CASSPAQNTGELFF. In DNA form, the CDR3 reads TGTGCCAGCTCACCGGCACAGAACACCGGGGAGCTGTTTTTT.

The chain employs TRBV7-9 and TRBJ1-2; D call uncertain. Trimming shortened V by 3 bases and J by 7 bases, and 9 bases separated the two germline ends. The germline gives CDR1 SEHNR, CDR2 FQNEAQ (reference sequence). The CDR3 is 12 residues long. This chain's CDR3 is CASSFSAAGYTF. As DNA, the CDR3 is TGTGCCAGCAGCTTTTCCGCGGCTGGCTACACCTTC.

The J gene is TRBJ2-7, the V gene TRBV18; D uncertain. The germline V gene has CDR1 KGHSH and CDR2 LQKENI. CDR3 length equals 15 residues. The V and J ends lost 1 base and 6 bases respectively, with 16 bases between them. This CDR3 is CASSPRLDTKAEQYF. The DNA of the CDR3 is TGTGCCAGCTCACCACGACTGGATACTAAAGCCGAGCAGTACTTC.

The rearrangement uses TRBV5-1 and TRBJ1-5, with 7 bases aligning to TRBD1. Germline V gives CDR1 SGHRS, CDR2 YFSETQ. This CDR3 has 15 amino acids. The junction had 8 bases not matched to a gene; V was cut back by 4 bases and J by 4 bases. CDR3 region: CASSIGTVENQPQHF. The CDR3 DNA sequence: TGCGCCAGCAGCATAGGGACAGTTGAAAATCAGCCCCAGCATTTT.

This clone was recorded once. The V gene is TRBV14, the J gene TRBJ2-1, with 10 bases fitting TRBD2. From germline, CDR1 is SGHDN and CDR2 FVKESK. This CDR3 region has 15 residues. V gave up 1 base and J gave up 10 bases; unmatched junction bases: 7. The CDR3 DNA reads TGTGCCAGCAGCCAAGTAGCGGGGGGCGTTTGGGAGCAGTTCTTC. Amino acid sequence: CASSQVAGGVWEQFF.

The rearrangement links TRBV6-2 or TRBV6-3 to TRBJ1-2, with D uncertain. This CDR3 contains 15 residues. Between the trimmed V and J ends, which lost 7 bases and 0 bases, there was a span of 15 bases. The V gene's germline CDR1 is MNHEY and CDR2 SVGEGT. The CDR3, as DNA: TGTGCCAGCACCCCCCGCCAGCCAGCTAACTATGGCTACACCTTC. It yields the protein CASTPRQPANYGYTF.

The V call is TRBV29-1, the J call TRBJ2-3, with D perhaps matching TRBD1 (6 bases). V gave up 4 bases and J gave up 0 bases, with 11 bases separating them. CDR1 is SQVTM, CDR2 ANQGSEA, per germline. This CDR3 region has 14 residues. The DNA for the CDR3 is TGCAGCGTTGGGGACACCTCTAGCACAGATACGCAGTATTTT. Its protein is CSVGDTSSTDTQYF.

The CDR3 here is CASSTGGQLNTEAFF. CDR3 nucleotide sequence: TGTGCCAGTAGTACAGGGGGACAGCTGAACACTGAAGCTTTCTTT. This chain joins TRBV19 and TRBJ1-1, with 7 bases identical to TRBD1. Germline CDR1 and CDR2: LNHDA and SQIVND (reference sequence). V gave up 4 bases and J gave up 0 bases; unmatched junction bases: 5. The CDR3 is made up of 15 amino acids.

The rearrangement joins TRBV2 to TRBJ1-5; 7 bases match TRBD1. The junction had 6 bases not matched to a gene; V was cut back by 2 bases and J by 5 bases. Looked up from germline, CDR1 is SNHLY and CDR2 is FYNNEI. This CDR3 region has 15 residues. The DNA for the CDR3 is TGTGCCAGCAGTGAAAAGGGACAGACGCATCAGCCCCAGCATTTT. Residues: CASSEKGQTHQPQHF.

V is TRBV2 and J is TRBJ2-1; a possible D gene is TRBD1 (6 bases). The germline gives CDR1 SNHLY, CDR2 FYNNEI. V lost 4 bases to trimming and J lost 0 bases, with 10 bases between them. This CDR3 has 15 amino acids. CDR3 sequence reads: CASSVQGSSYNEQFF. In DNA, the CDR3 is TGTGCCAGCAGTGTACAGGGTAGCTCCTACAATGAGCAGTTCTTC.

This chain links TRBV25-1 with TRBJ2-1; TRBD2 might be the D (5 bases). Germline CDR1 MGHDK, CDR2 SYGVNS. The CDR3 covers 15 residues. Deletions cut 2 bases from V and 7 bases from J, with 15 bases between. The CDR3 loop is CASSEGQVGGNEQFF. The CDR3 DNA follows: TGTGCCAGCAGTGAAGGCCAGGTCGGAGGAAATGAGCAGTTCTTC.

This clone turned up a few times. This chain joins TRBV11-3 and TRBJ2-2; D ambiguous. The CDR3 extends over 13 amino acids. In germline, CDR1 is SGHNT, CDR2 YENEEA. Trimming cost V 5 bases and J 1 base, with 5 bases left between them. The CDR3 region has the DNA TGTGCCAGCAGCATCCAGAACACCGGGGAGCTGTTTTTT. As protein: CASSIQNTGELFF.

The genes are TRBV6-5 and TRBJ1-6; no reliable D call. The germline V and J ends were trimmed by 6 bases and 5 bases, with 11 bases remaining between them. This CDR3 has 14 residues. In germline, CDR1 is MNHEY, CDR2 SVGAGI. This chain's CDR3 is CASRPTLNNSPLHF. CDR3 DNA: TGTGCCAGCAGACCGACACTTAATAATTCACCCCTCCACTTT.

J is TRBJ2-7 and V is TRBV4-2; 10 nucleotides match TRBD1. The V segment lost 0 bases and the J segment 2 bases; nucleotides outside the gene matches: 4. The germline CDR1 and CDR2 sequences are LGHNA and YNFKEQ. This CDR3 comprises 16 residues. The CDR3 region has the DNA TGTGCCAGCAGCCAAGAAGCCGGACAGGGGGCCTACGAGCAGTACTTC. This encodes CASSQEAGQGAYEQYF.

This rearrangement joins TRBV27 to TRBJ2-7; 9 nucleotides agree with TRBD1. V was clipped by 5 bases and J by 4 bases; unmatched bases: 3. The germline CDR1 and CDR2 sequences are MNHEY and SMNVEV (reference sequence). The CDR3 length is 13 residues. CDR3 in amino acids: CASSRQGEYEQYF. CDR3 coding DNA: TGTGCCAGCAGTCGACAGGGGGAGTACGAGCAGTACTTC.

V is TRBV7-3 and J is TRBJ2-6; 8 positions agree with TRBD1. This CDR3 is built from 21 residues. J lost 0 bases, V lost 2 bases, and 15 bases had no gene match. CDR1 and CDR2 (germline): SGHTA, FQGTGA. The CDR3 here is CASSLPGGGNIGSSGANVLTF. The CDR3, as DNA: TGTGCCAGCAGCTTACCAGGGGGCGGGAATATCGGAAGCTCTGGGGCCAACGTCCTGACTTTC.